This TCR beta chain derives from a study of T-cell memory formation after mild COVID-19. Notes on the study in general: Still unconfirmed is whether the second-wave clones peaking on day 37 recognized SARS-CoV-2. CD4/CD8 balance held among clones contracting day 15 to 85, and later expanders leaned CD4+. Memory from before infection featured some responding clones, which suggests cross-reactive memory joined.

About this clonotype: Its matching antigen is unknown.

5'RACE with constant-segment primers built TCRalpha and TCRbeta cDNA libraries with UMIs. Via MiXCR, TCRdb re-called the 5' RACE reads, giving one row per CDR3 protein. The sample comprises tens of thousands of distinct CDR3 sequences, about 15% of which are singletons, and roughly a third rests with the top ten. The V gene end was trimmed by 4 bases and the J gene end by 3 bases; junction bases not matched to a gene: 7. CDR1 is SGHKS, CDR2 YYEKEE, per germline (reference sequence). This CDR3 contains 14 residues. J is TRBJ2-7 and V is TRBV5-5; 7 positions agree with TRBD1. The sequence was obtained from an adult woman who had mild COVID-19 (a few samples of this study predate the infection). Cell type and time point are not known. The source material was PBMCs or a T cell subset sorted from them (not recorded which). The CDR3 region has the DNA TGTGCCAGCAGCAGTCGGGACAGTTTCTACGAGCAGTACTTC. This translates into CASSSRDSFYEQYF.